This T cell receptor (beta chain) was identified during a study of T cell responses to AZD1222 COVID-19 vaccine. Study at large: Both about-4-week and about-12-week second-dose recipients were combined.

The table came from immunoSEQ multiplex PCR; TCRdb's copy has only in-frame clones and leaves some out. The sample records approximately 100,000 clones, roughly nine tenths being singletons. Germline V gene lookup returns CDR1 SNHLY and CDR2 FYNNEI. With V trimmed by 7 bases and J by 7 bases, 7 bases remained unmatched. This CDR3 has 14 amino acids. Study-wide results and limits: Unmutated variant regions are reportedly targeted by nearly half of spike-specific TCRs. Two doses of AZD1222 preceded a rise in Spike-specific TCR breadth and depth. No day 14 peak samples; only post-peak repertoires were characterized.

Details on this clone: What it binds is unknown.

The sequences come from peripheral blood, collected on day 0 of AZD1222 vaccination. This sequence joins TRBV2 and TRBJ1-6, with 7 bases matching TRBD1. The sequence was obtained from an adult in good health. CDR3 loop: CASKGAVPNSPLHF. DNA of the CDR3: TGTGCCAGCAAGGGGGCAGTACCAAATTCACCCCTCCACTTT.